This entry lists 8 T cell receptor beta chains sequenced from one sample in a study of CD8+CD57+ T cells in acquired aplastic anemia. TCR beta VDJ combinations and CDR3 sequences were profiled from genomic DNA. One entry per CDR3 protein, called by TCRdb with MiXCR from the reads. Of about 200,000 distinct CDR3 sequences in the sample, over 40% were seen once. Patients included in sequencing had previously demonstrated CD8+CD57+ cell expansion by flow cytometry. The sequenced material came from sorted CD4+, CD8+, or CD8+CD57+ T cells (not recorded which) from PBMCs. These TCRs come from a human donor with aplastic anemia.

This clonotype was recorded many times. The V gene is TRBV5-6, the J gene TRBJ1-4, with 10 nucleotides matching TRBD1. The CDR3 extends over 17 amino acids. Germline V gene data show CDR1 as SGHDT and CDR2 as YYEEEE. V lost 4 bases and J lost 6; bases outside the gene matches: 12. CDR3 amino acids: CASSGGRSGTGDEKLFF. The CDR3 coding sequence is TGTGCCAGCAGCGGCGGCCGTTCCGGGACAGGGGATGAAAAACTGTTTTTT.

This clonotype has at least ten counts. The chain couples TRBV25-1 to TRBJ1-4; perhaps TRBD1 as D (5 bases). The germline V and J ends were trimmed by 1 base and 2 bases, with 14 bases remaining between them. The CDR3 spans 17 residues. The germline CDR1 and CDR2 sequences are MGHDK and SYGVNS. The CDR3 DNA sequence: TGTGCCAGCAGTGAATTCGGGCAGGGAAGCACTAATGAAAAACTGTTTTTT. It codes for CASSEFGQGSTNEKLFF.

CDR3 in amino acids: CASSALTDTQYF. The CDR3 nucleotides are TGTGCCAGCAGTGCCCTCACAGATACGCAGTATTTT. This chain joins TRBV25-1 and TRBJ2-3; D not resolved. The germline V gene encodes CDR1 MGHDK and CDR2 SYGVNS. V lost 4 bases and J 2 bases, leaving 4 bases between the germline ends. CDR3 size: 12 residues. Complete variable domain (other parts from reference TRBV25-1 and TRBJ2-3): EADIYQTPRYLVIGTGKKITLECSQTMGHDKMYWYQQDPGMELHLIHYSYGVNSTEKGDLSSESTVSRIRTEHFPLTLESARPSHTSQYLCASSALTDTQYFGPGTRLTVL.

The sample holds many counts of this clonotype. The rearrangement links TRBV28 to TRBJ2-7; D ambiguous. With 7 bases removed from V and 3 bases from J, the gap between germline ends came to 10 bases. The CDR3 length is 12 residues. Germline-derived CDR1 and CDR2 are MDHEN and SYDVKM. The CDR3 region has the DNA TGTGCCAGCACCGACCTGGACTACGAGCAGTACTTC. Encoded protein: CASTDLDYEQYF.

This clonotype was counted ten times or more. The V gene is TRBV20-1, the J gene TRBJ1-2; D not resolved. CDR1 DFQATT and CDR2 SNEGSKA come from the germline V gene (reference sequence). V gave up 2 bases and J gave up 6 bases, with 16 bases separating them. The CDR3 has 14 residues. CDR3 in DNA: TGCAGTGCTAGAATGGTGGCCAGGTCGGATGGCTACACCTTC. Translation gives CSARMVARSDGYTF.

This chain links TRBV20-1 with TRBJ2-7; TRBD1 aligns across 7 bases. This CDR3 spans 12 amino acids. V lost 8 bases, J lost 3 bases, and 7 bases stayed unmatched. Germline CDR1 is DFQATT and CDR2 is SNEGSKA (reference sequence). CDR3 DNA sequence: TGCAGTACGGGACAGCGAGTCTACGAGCAGTACTTC. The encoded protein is CSTGQRVYEQYF.

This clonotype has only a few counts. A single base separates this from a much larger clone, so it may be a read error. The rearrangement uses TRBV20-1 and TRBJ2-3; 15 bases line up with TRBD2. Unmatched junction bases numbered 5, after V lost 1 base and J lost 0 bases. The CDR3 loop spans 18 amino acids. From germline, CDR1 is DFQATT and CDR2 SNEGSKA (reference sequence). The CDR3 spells CSARVGTSGGLSTDTQYF. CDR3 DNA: TGCAGTGCTAGAGTTGGGACTAGCGGGGGGCTCAGCACAGATACGCAGTATTTT.

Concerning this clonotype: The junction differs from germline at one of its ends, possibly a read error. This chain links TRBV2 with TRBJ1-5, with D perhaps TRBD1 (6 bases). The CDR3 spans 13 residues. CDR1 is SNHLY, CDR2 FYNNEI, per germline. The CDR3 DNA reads TGTGCCAGCAGAGAACAGGGCAATCAGCCCCAGCATTTC. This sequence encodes CASREQGNQPQHF.